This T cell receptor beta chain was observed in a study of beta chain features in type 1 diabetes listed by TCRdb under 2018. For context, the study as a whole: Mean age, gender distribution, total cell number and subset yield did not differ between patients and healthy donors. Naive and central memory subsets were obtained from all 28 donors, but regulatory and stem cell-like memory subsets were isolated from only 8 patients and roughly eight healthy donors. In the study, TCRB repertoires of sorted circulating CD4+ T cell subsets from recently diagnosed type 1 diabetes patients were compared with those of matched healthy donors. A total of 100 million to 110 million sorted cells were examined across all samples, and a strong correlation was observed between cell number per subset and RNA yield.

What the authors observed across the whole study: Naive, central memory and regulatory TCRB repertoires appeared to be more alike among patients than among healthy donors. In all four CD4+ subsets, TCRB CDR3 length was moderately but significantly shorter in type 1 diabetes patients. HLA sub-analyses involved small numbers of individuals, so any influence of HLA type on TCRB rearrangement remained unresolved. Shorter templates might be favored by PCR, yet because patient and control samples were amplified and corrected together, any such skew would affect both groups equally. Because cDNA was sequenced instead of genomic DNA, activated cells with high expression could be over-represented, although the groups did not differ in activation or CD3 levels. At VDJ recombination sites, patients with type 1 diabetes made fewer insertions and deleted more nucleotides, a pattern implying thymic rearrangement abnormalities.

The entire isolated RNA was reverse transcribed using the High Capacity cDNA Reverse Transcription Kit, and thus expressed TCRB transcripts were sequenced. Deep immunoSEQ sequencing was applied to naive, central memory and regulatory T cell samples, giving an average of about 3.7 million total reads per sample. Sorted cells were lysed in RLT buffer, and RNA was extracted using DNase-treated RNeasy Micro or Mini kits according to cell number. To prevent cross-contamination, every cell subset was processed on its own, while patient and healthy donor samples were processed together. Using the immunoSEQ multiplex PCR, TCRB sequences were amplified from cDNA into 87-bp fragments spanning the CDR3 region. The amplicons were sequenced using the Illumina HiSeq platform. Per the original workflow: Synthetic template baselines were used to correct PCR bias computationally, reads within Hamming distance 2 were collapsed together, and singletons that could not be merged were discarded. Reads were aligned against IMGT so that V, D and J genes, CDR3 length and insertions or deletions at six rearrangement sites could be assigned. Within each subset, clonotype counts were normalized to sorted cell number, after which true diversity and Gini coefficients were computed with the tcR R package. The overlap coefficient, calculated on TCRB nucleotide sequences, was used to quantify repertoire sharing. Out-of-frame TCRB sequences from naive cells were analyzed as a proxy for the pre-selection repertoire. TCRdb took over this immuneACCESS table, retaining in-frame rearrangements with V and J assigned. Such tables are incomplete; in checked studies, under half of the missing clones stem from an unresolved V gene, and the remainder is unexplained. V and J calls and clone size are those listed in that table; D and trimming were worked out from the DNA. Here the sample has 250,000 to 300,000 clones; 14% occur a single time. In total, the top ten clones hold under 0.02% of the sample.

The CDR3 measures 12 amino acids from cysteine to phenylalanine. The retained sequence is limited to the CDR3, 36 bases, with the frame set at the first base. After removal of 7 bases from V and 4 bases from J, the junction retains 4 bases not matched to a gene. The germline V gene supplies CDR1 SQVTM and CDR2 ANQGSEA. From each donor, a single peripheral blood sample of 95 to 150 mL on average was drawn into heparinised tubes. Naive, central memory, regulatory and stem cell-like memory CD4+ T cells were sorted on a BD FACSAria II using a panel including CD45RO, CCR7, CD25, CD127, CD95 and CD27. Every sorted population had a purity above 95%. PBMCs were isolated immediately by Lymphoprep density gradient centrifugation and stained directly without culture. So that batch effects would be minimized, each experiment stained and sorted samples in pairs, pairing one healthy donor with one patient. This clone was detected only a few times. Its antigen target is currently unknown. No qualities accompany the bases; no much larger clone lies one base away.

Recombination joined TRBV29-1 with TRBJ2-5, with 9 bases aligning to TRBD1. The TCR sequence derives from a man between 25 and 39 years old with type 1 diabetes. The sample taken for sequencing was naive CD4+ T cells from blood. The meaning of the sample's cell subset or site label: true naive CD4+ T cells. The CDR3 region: CSARDRAETQYF. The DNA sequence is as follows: TGCAGCGCCCGGGACAGGGCAGAGACCCAGTACTTC.